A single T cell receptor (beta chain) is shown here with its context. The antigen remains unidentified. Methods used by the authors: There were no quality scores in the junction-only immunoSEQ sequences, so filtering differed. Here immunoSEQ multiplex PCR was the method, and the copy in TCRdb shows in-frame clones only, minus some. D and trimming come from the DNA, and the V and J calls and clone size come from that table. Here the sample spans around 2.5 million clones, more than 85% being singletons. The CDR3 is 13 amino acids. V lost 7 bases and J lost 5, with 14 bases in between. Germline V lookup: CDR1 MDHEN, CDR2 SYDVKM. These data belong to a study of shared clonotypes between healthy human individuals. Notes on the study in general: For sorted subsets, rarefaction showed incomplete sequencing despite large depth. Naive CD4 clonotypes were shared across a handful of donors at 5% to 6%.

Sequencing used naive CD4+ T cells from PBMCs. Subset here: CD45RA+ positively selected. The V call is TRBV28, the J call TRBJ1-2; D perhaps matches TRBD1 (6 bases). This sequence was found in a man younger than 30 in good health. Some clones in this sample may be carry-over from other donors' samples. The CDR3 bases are TGTGCCAGCAAGGGCAGGGGTCGTTATGGCTACACCTTC. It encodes CASKGRGRYGYTF.